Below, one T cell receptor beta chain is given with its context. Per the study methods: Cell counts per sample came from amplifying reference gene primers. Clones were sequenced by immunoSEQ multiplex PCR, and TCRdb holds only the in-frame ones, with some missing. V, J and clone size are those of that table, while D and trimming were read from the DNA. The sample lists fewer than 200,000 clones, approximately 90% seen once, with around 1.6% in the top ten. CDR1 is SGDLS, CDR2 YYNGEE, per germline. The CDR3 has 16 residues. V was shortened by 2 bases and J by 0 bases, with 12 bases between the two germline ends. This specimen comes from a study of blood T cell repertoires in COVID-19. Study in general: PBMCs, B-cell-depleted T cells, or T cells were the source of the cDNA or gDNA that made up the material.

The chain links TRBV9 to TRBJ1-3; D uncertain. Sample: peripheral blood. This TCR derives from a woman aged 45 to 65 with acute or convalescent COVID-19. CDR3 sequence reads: CASSVSGKPSGNTIYF. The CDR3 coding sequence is TGTGCCAGCAGCGTCTCGGGGAAACCCTCTGGAAACACCATATATTTT.